This TCR beta chain appears in the sequencing data of a study of T cells in Graves' hyperthyroidism and ophthalmopathy. Study summary: The authors collected peripheral blood at initial diagnosis, before any treatment.

This clonotype has a count of ten or more. Its antigen is unknown. Used for diagnoses were clinical symptoms, serum thyroxine and TRAb, thyroid ultrasound and orbital computed tomography. Amplified TCR beta CDR3 regions came from RNA transcripts. A set of HTBI primers served as the primers for a first-round RT-PCR of the TCR CDR3. TCRdb re-called the multiplex PCR reads with MiXCR, one entry per CDR3 protein. The sample lists around 690,000 distinct CDR3 sequences; roughly 17% were seen once. Trimming shortened V by 5 bases and J by 6 bases, and 18 bases separated the two germline ends. This CDR3 contains 15 residues. General observations from the study: Most expanded thyroid clonotypes above 0.001 recurred in blood.

The sequence was collected from a man between 45 and 60 years old with Graves' hyperthyroidism. The specimen sequenced was blood. J is TRBJ2-3 and V is TRBV12-3 or TRBV12-4, with D tentatively TRBD1 or TRBD2 (5 bases each). The CDR3 nucleotides are TGTGCCAGCAGTCCAACACTAGGGGCAACCGATACGCAGTATTTT. This codes for CASSPTLGATDTQYF.